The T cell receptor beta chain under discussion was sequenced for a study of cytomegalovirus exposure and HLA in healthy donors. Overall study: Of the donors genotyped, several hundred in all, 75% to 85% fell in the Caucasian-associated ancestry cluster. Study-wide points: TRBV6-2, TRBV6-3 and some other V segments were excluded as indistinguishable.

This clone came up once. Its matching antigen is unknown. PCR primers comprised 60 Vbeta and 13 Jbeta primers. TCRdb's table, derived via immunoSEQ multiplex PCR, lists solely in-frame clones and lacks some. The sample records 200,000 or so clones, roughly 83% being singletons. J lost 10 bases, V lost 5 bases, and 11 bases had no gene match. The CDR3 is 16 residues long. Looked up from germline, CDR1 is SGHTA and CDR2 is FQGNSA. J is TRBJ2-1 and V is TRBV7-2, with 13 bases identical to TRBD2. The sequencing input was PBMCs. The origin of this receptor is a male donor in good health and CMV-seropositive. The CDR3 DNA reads TGTGCCAGCAGCATCAGACTAGCGGGAGGCCGCCAAGAGCAGTTCTTC. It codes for CASSIRLAGGRQEQFF.